The rows below give T cell receptor beta chains drawn from one sample of a study of T cell changes during pregnancy in multiple sclerosis. Measured with immunoSEQ multiplex PCR; TCRdb has only the in-frame clones, and not every one. The data contain 90,000 or so clones, 92% of them singletons. The specimen comprised peripheral blood, sampled in the first trimester of pregnancy. The receptors stem from a female donor with multiple sclerosis, enrolled in a pregnancy study. Both conserved end residues are part of each CDR3. The D gene is left open where the match is weak. Size is omitted from some rows. Given values are once, few, many or a class for expanded clones.

D: TRBD1
length: 14
V: TRBV7-2
size: NA
J: TRBJ2-5
CDR3: CASSPDRGRETQYF
DNA: TGTGCCAGCAGCCCGGACAGGGGAAGGGAGACCCAGTACTTC

D: NA
length: 19
V: TRBV7-9
size: once
J: TRBJ2-7
CDR3: CASSAHRQGRSGREYEQYF
DNA: TGTGCCAGCAGCGCTCATCGACAGGGGCGTAGCGGGAGAGAGTACGAGCAGTACTTC

D: TRBD2
length: 15
V: TRBV7-9
size: NA
J: TRBJ2-1
CDR3: CASSYGLAGDDEQFF
DNA: TGTGCCAGCAGCTACGGACTAGCGGGAGATGATGAGCAGTTCTTC

D: NA
length: 17
V: TRBV5-1
size: NA
J: TRBJ1-3
CDR3: CASSTLSGGSSGNTIYF
DNA: TGCGCCAGCAGCACCTTATCGGGGGGATCATCTGGAAACACCATATATTTT

D: NA
length: 13
V: TRBV19
size: NA
J: TRBJ2-7
CDR3: CATLGATIYEQYF
DNA: TGTGCCACCCTGGGGGCGACGATCTACGAGCAGTACTTC

D: NA
length: 13
V: TRBV27
size: few
J: TRBJ1-2
CDR3: CASSFNSGEGYTF
DNA: TGTGCCAGCAGTTTCAATTCGGGGGAAGGCTACACCTTC

D: TRBD2
length: 19
V: TRBV9
size: once
J: TRBJ2-2
CDR3: CASSVGGLAGVYSGGELFF
DNA: TGTGCCAGCAGCGTAGGGGGACTAGCGGGAGTTTATTCCGGCGGGGAGCTGTTTTTT

D: NA
length: 15
V: TRBV30
size: NA
J: TRBJ2-2
CDR3: CAWSVPTRNTGELFF
DNA: TGTGCCTGGAGTGTTCCAACTCGGAACACCGGGGAGCTGTTTTTT

D: NA
length: 12
V: TRBV30
size: NA
J: TRBJ1-4
CDR3: CAWSVHNEKLFF
DNA: TGTGCCTGGAGTGTCCATAATGAAAAACTGTTTTTT

D: TRBD2
length: 17
V: TRBV30
size: NA
J: TRBJ2-1
CDR3: CAWSVTRTSGRVDEQFF
DNA: TGTGCCTGGAGTGTAACAAGGACTAGCGGGAGGGTGGATGAGCAGTTCTTC

D: TRBD1
length: 13
V: TRBV5-5
size: NA
J: TRBJ2-7
CDR3: CASSSTGTYEQYF
DNA: TGTGCCAGCAGTTCGACAGGGACCTACGAGCAGTACTTC

D: TRBD1
length: 16
V: TRBV19
size: NA
J: TRBJ1-5
CDR3: CASSIVLGGGNQPQHF
DNA: TGTGCCAGTAGTATAGTTCTAGGGGGCGGGAATCAGCCCCAGCATTTT

D: TRBD1
length: 16
V: TRBV5-8
size: NA
J: TRBJ1-1
CDR3: CASSLPTGQGNTEAFF
DNA: TGTGCCAGCAGCTTGCCAACGGGACAGGGGAACACTGAAGCTTTCTTT

D: NA
length: 14
V: TRBV27
size: NA
J: TRBJ1-5
CDR3: CASSLRETNQPQHF
DNA: TGTGCCAGCAGTCTCCGGGAAACCAATCAGCCCCAGCATTTT

D: TRBD1
length: 16
V: TRBV27
size: NA
J: TRBJ2-3
CDR3: CASSLIGQGGTDTQYF
DNA: TGTGCCAGCAGTCTCATAGGACAGGGTGGAACAGATACGCAGTATTTT

D: NA
length: 14
V: TRBV6-1
size: NA
J: TRBJ1-5
CDR3: CASSRDISNQPQHF
DNA: TGTGCCAGCAGCAGGGACATTAGCAATCAGCCCCAGCATTTT

D: TRBD1
length: 14
V: TRBV5-1
size: NA
J: TRBJ2-5
CDR3: CASSVTGVGETQYF
DNA: TGCGCCAGCAGCGTCACAGGGGTAGGGGAGACCCAGTACTTC

D: TRBD1
length: 17
V: TRBV27
size: NA
J: TRBJ1-2
CDR3: CASSPDRVVWGSYGYTF
DNA: TGTGCCAGCAGTCCAGACAGGGTAGTCTGGGGATCCTATGGCTACACCTTC

D: NA
length: 15
V: TRBV19
size: NA
J: TRBJ2-7
CDR3: CASRETGIWNYEQYF
DNA: TGTGCCAGTAGGGAAACAGGGATATGGAATTACGAGCAGTACTTC

D: TRBD2
length: 14
V: TRBV5-1
size: NA
J: TRBJ2-1
CDR3: CASSRGLADNEQFF
DNA: TGCGCCAGCAGCCGGGGACTAGCGGACAATGAGCAGTTCTTC

D: TRBD1
length: 13
V: TRBV27
size: NA
J: TRBJ2-7
CDR3: CASSAGTAYEQYF
DNA: TGTGCCAGCAGTGCCGGGACAGCCTACGAGCAGTACTTC

D: NA
length: 12
V: TRBV10-2
size: NA
J: TRBJ2-1
CDR3: CASRERGNEQFF
DNA: TGCGCCAGCAGAGAGAGAGGGAATGAGCAGTTCTTC

D: TRBD2
length: 16
V: TRBV27
size: NA
J: TRBJ2-1
CDR3: CASSPRLAGFYNEQFF
DNA: TGTGCCAGCAGCCCTCGACTAGCGGGATTCTACAATGAGCAGTTCTTC

D: NA
length: 16
V: TRBV27
size: NA
J: TRBJ2-7
CDR3: CASSSRRVTLSYEQYF
DNA: TGTGCCAGCAGCTCTCGCCGGGTAACCTTATCCTACGAGCAGTACTTC

D: NA
length: 14
V: TRBV19
size: NA
J: TRBJ1-3
CDR3: CASSIGQYGNTIYF
DNA: TGTGCCAGTAGTATAGGGCAATATGGAAACACCATATATTTT

D: TRBD1
length: 15
V: TRBV6-1
size: NA
J: TRBJ2-7
CDR3: CASRSGTGGPYEQYF
DNA: TGTGCCAGCAGATCCGGGACAGGGGGCCCCTACGAGCAGTACTTC

D: NA
length: 13
V: TRBV19
size: once
J: TRBJ1-3
CDR3: CASRPRFQDTIYF
DNA: TGTGCCAGTAGGCCCAGATTCCAAGACACCATATATTTT

D: NA
length: 14
V: TRBV5-1
size: NA
J: TRBJ1-2
CDR3: CASSLTGNDYGYTF
DNA: TGCGCCAGCAGCTTGACAGGGAACGACTATGGCTACACCTTC

D: NA
length: 15
V: TRBV7-9
size: NA
J: TRBJ2-1
CDR3: CASSLRGGLINEQFF
DNA: TGTGCCAGCAGCTTAAGGGGAGGACTCATCAATGAGCAGTTCTTC

D: TRBD1
length: 15
V: TRBV28
size: NA
J: TRBJ1-5
CDR3: CASSADREAGQPQHF
DNA: TGTGCCAGCAGTGCGGACAGGGAGGCGGGACAGCCCCAGCATTTT

D: TRBD2
length: 19
V: TRBV2
size: NA
J: TRBJ2-3
CDR3: CASTQGASGRASFTDTQYF
DNA: TGTGCCAGCACTCAAGGGGCTAGCGGGAGGGCCTCCTTCACAGATACGCAGTATTTT

D: TRBD2
length: 15
V: TRBV9
size: NA
J: TRBJ2-3
CDR3: CASSFSGSSTDTQYF
DNA: TGTGCCAGCAGCTTTAGCGGGTCTAGCACAGATACGCAGTATTTT

D: NA
length: 14
V: TRBV11-2
size: once
J: TRBJ1-1
CDR3: CASSPGIGNTEAFF
DNA: TGTGCCAGCAGCCCGGGGATTGGAAACACTGAAGCTTTCTTT

D: NA
length: 15
V: TRBV30
size: NA
J: TRBJ1-2
CDR3: CAWSVGDPGGGGYTF
DNA: TGTGCCTGGAGTGTGGGAGACCCGGGCGGGGGGGGCTACACCTTC

D: TRBD2
length: 14
V: TRBV29-1
size: NA
J: TRBJ2-7
CDR3: CSVSTSGTSYEQYF
DNA: TGCAGCGTCTCCACTAGCGGGACCTCCTACGAGCAGTACTTC

D: TRBD2
length: 15
V: TRBV11-3
size: NA
J: TRBJ2-1
CDR3: CASSFLAGGPNEQFF
DNA: TGTGCCAGCAGCTTTTTAGCGGGAGGGCCCAATGAGCAGTTCTTC